This TCR beta chain is from a study of T cell responses to AZD1222 COVID-19 vaccine. Overall study results and limits: Donors were largely white British and mainly female; clonal diversity was possibly underestimated.

The germline gives CDR1 SGHRS, CDR2 YFSETQ. V trimming: 2 bases; J trimming: 4 bases; junction bases outside the gene matches: 4. The CDR3 length is 14 residues. About this clone itself: Antigen specificity is unknown.

The table came from immunoSEQ multiplex PCR; TCRdb's copy has only in-frame clones and leaves some out. The sample carries 150,000 or so clones, approximately 93% recorded once. The sequencing used peripheral blood, collected on day 0 of MenACWY control vaccination. The TCR originated in an adult in good health. The chain combines TRBV5-1 with TRBJ1-2; TRBD1 matches at 8 bases. The CDR3 DNA sequence: TGCGCCAGCAGCTTCGGACAGGGTAGCTATGGCTACACCTTC. Translating it yields CASSFGQGSYGYTF.